What follows are 4 T cell receptor beta chains derived from one specimen sequenced in a study of blood T cell repertoires in COVID-19 (dated by TCRdb to 2020 to 2022). The protocol used for the library was the immunoSEQ multiplex PCR assay. Entries here come from immuneACCESS through TCRdb and include only in-frame sequences with V and J called. Some clones fail to appear in such tables; in the studies checked, an unresolved V gene covers under half of the shortfall, and the cause of the remainder is unknown. This sample has about 150,000 clones in its table, and roughly 80% of those were observed once. Nearly 8% of the sample lies in the top ten. The sequenced sample was PBMCs or T cells enriched from blood (not recorded which). The receptors derive from a woman aged 50 to 65 who had recovered from COVID-19.

The chain links TRBV19 to TRBJ2-1; 10 bases match TRBD2. From germline, CDR1 is LNHDA and CDR2 SQIVND (reference sequence). With 3 bases clipped from V and 8 bases from J, the junction kept 7 bases outside the gene matches. The CDR3 sequence is 15 residues long. CDR3 loop: CASSIQAGGPDEQFF. The CDR3 DNA reads as TGTGCCAGTAGTATTCAAGCGGGGGGGCCGGATGAGCAGTTCTTC.

This chain uses TRBV19 with TRBJ1-1; 12 nucleotides agree with TRBD1. The CDR3 extends over 18 amino acids. The V and J ends lost 4 bases and 0 bases, in that order; junction bases with no gene match: 9. Germline V gene data show CDR1 as LNHDA and CDR2 as SQIVND (reference sequence). DNA of the CDR3: TGTGCCAGTAGTAGCGTTGGGACAGGGGGCCTTATGAACACTGAAGCTTTCTTT. This sequence encodes CASSSVGTGGLMNTEAFF.

This clone has a single count. V gene TRBV7-9 combines with J gene TRBJ2-3, with D uncertain. The CDR3 consists of 15 residues. Trimming cost V 3 bases and J 0 bases, with 10 bases left between them. CDR1 is SEHNR and CDR2 is FQNEAQ in the germline V gene (reference sequence). This CDR3 reads CASSFTGSSTDTQYF. CDR3 DNA sequence: TGTGCCAGCAGCTTTACGGGTTCTAGCACAGATACGCAGTATTTT.

J is TRBJ1-1 and V is TRBV5-4; 11 positions agree with TRBD1. Germline CDR1 reads SGHNT; CDR2 reads YYREEE (reference sequence). There are 15 residues in the CDR3. J lost 6 bases, V lost 3 bases, and 7 bases had no gene match. CDR3 bases: TGTGCCAGCAGCTCGTTTGGACAGGGGGCATCTGAAGCTTTCTTT. Translated: CASSSFGQGASEAFF.